This T cell receptor beta chain appears in the sequencing data of a study of T cells after yellow fever vaccination. This clonotype was observed a few times. TCRdb independently ran MiXCR on the 5' RACE reads; one entry per CDR3 protein. The repertoire has around 400,000 distinct CDR3 sequences, approximately 10% of them found once; the top ten carry less than 20%. Germline V gives CDR1 MNHEY, CDR2 SMNVEV (reference sequence). This CDR3 has 14 residues. Trimming removed 6 bases from V and 0 bases from J; junction bases left unmatched: 0. The chain uses TRBV27 and TRBJ2-1; 9 nucleotides agree with TRBD1. The sequenced sample was PBMCs, obtained on the day of the first yellow fever vaccination. The clonotype originates from a man aged 18-30 years who received the YFV17D yellow fever vaccine. Here the CDR3 DNA reads TGTGCCAGCAGACAGGGGGCCTCCTACAATGAGCAGTTCTTC. Encoded protein: CASRQGASYNEQFF.